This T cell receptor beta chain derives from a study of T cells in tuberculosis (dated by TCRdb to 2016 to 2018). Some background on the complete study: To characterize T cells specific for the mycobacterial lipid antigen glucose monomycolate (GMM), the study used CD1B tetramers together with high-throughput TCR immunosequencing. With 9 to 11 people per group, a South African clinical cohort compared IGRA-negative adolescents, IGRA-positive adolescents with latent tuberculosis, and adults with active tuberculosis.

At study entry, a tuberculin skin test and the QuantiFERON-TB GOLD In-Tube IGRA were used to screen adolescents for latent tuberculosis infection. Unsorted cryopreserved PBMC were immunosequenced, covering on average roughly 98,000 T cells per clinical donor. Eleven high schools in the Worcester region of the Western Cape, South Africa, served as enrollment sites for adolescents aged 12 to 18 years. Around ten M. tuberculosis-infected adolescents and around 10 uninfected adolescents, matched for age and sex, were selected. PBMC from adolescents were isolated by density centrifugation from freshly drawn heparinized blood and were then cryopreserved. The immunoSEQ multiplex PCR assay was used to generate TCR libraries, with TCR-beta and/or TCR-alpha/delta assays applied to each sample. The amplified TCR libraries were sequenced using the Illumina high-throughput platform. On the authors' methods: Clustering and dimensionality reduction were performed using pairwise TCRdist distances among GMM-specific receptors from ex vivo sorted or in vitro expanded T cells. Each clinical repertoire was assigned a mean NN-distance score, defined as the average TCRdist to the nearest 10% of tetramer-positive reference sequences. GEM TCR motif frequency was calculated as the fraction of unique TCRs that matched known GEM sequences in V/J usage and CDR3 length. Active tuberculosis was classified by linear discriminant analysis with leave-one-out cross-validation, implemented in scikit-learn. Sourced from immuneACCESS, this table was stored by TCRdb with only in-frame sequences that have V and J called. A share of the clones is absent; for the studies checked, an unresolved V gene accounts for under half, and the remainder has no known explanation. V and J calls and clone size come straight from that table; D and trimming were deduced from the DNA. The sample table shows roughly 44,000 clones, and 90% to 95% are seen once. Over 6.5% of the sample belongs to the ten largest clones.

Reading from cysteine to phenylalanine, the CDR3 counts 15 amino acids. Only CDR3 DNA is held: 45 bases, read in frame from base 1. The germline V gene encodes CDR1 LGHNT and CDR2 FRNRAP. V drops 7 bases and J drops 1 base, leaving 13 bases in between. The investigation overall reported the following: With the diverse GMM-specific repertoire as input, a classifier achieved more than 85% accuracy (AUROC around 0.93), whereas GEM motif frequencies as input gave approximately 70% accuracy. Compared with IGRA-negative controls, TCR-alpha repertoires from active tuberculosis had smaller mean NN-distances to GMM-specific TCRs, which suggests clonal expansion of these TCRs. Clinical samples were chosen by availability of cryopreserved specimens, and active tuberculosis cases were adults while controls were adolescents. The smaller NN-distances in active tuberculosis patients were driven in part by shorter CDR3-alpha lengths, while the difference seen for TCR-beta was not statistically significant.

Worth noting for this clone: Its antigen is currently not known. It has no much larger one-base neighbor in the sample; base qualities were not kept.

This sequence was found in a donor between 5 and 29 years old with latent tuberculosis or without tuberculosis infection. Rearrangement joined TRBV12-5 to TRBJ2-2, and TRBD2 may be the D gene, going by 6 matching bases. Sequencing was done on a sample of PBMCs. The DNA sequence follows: TGTGCTAGTGCTCATGTCGGGGGGAACACCGGGGAGCTGTTTTTT. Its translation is CASAHVGGNTGELFF.